The 22 T cell receptor beta chains in this list originate from one sample, sequenced in a study of shared clonotypes between healthy human individuals (dated by TCRdb to the early 2020s). Library creation used the immunoSEQ multiplex PCR assay. TCRdb provides this immuneACCESS table in a form limited to in-frame rearrangements. Some clones are lacking; in checked studies, under half of them reflect an unresolved V gene, and why the rest are absent is not known. Within this sample are around 1.5 million clones, with 95% to 99% of them counted one time only. Roughly 0.42% of the sample rests with the top ten. Sequences were obtained from naive CD4+ T cells sorted from blood. The label giving this sample's cell subset or site can be read as: CD45RA+ positively selected. These receptor sequences come from a man aged 25-45 years in good health.

The V and J genes are TRBV2 and TRBJ2-1; TRBD1 aligns across 7 bases. V shed 5 bases, J shed 8 bases, and the junction held 9 bases outside the gene matches. This CDR3 has 14 amino acids. CDR1 SNHLY and CDR2 FYNNEI come from the germline V gene. CDR3 in amino acids: CASSLDRVEDEQFF. The CDR3 DNA is TGTGCCAGCAGTCTAGACAGGGTAGAAGATGAGCAGTTCTTC. The full variable domain, its missing parts supplied by reference TRBV2 and TRBJ2-1, is EPEVTQTPSHQVTQMGQEVILRCVPISNHLYFYWYRQILGQKVEFLVSFYNNEISEKSEIFDDQFSVERPDGSNFTLKIRSTKLEDSAMYFCASSLDRVEDEQFFGPGTRLTVL.

The chain couples TRBV5-5 to TRBJ2-5, with unresolved D. The CDR3 covers 13 residues. CDR1 is SGHKS and CDR2 is YYEKEE in the germline V gene (reference sequence). V was pared by 1 base and J by 2 bases, with 6 bases between. The CDR3 sequence is CASSLSWQETQYF. The CDR3 DNA reads as TGTGCCAGCAGCTTGAGTTGGCAAGAGACCCAGTACTTC.

This clone was counted a few times. The sample contains more than one DNA sequence encoding this CDR3. The V gene is TRBV28, the J gene TRBJ1-2; D is unclear. In germline, CDR1 is MDHEN, CDR2 SYDVKM. This CDR3 is built from 11 residues. V was pared by 5 bases and J by 5 bases, with 6 bases between. DNA for the CDR3: TGTGCCAGCAGTCCGGGTTATGGCTACACCTTC. Translating gives CASSPGYGYTF.

The V and J genes are TRBV2 and TRBJ2-1, with a tentative D call TRBD1 (5 bases). From germline, CDR1 is SNHLY and CDR2 FYNNEI. V lost 3 bases, J lost 4 bases, and 13 bases lay in between. The CDR3 has 15 amino acids. The chain's CDR3 is CASSEQQGRYNEQFF. The CDR3 nucleotides read TGTGCCAGCAGTGAGCAGCAGGGTAGATACAATGAGCAGTTCTTC.

Comment on this clone: Other DNA sequences in this specimen translate into the identical CDR3. The gene calls are TRBV15 and TRBJ1-1; the D is unclear. The CDR3 spans 13 residues. Trimming took off 0 bases at V and 5 bases at J, with 7 bases between the two ends. Germline lookup yields CDR1 LNHNV and CDR2 YYDKDF (reference sequence). The CDR3 bases are TGTGCCACCAGCAGAGATGGCTGGACTGAAGCTTTCTTT. Protein product: CATSRDGWTEAFF.

Worth noting for this clone: Other DNA sequences of this sample code for an identical CDR3. This sequence joins TRBV9 and TRBJ2-7, with D hard to call. Germline V gene sequence: CDR1 SGDLS, CDR2 YYNGEE. V shed 2 bases and J shed 2 bases, with 14 bases lying between them. The CDR3 runs to 15 residues. The CDR3 loop is CASSVGTIPTYEQYF. The CDR3 region has the DNA TGTGCCAGCAGCGTTGGCACGATACCCACCTACGAGCAGTACTTC.

This chain connects TRBV29-1 to TRBJ2-1, with D possibly matching TRBD2 (6 bases). The germline V and J ends were trimmed by 4 bases and 4 bases, with 11 bases remaining between them. CDR1 and CDR2 (germline): SQVTM, ANQGSEA. CDR3 length: 13 residues. CDR3 in DNA: TGCAGCGTTGGGGGACTTGGGTACAATGAGCAGTTCTTC. It codes for CSVGGLGYNEQFF.

The CDR3 loop is CASSPLEAGPTDTQYF. The DNA for the CDR3 is TGTGCCAGCTCACCATTAGAAGCGGGACCCACAGATACGCAGTATTTT. The rearrangement uses TRBV18 and TRBJ2-3; 7 positions match TRBD2. The length of the CDR3 is 16 residues. V trimming: 2 bases; J trimming: 2 bases; junction bases outside the gene matches: 7. The germline V gene encodes CDR1 KGHSH and CDR2 LQKENI.

The chain couples TRBV5-1 to TRBJ2-1; 7 nucleotides agree with TRBD1. The V and J ends lost 4 bases and 4 bases, in that order; junction bases with no gene match: 14. Germline V gene lookup returns CDR1 SGHRS and CDR2 YFSETQ. This CDR3 region has 17 residues. The CDR3 nucleotides are TGCGCCAGCAGCCAGGGACAGAGCTCTGGTTGGTACAATGAGCAGTTCTTC. It is translated as CASSQGQSSGWYNEQFF.

The CDR3 DNA sequence: TGTGCCCCGCCGACAGGGGAAGCAGATACGCAGTATTTT. Translated, it gives CAPPTGEADTQYF. The rearrangement links TRBV19 to TRBJ2-3; 8 nucleotides match TRBD1. Losses at the gene ends were 11 bases for V and 4 bases for J; bases not matched to a gene: 8. Germline CDR1 and CDR2: LNHDA and SQIVND (reference sequence). The CDR3 length is 13 residues.

CDR3 DNA sequence: TGTGCCAGCAGCTCCACAACAGGGGACAAAGAGACCCAGTACTTC. Encoded protein: CASSSTTGDKETQYF. The chain combines TRBV11-1 with TRBJ2-5; TRBD1 aligns across 7 bases. The CDR3 has 15 amino acids. Germline values: CDR1 SGHAT, CDR2 FQDESV (reference sequence). V was pared by 4 bases and J by 3 bases, with 8 bases of the junction left unmatched.

J is TRBJ2-7 and V is TRBV5-5; 7 positions match TRBD1. CDR1 is SGHKS and CDR2 is YYEKEE in the germline V gene (reference sequence). The V gene end was trimmed by 4 bases and the J gene end by 7 bases; junction bases not matched to a gene: 5. The CDR3 is 12 residues long. As DNA, the CDR3 is TGTGCCAGCAGCAACAGGGGAAGGGAGCAGTACTTC. It is translated as CASSNRGREQYF.

Concerning this clone: The identical CDR3 is also encoded by other nucleotide sequences in the sample. The chain employs TRBV29-1 and TRBJ2-5; 10 bases map to TRBD1. V lost 6 bases, J lost 2 bases, and 0 bases stayed unmatched. The CDR3 is 12 amino acids. Per germline, CDR1 SQVTM and CDR2 ANQGSEA. DNA of the CDR3: TGCAGCGTGGGACAGGGGCAAGAGACCCAGTACTTC. It codes for CSVGQGQETQYF. The variable domain in full, with the rest retrieved from reference TRBV29-1 and TRBJ2-5, is SAVISQKPSRDICQRGTSLTIQCQVDSQVTMMFWYRQQPGQSLTLIATANQGSEATYESGFVIDKFPISRPNLTFSTLTVSNMSPEDSSIYLCSVGQGQETQYFGPGTRLLVL.

Written as DNA, the CDR3 is TGTGCCAGCAGCTTTGCGACAGGGGGCCTACACGAGACCCAGTACTTC. Protein product: CASSFATGGLHETQYF. The chain carries TRBV7-8 and TRBJ2-5; 10 bases line up with TRBD1. Per germline, CDR1 SGHVS and CDR2 FQNEAQ. The length of the CDR3 is 16 residues. With 3 bases clipped from V and 5 bases from J, the junction kept 9 bases outside the gene matches. Based on the CDR3 plus reference TRBV7-8 and TRBJ2-5, the full variable domain is GAGVSQSPRYKVAKRGQDVALRCDPISGHVSLFWYQQALGQGPEFLTYFQNEAQLDKSGLPSDRFFAERPEGSVSTLKIQRTQQEDSAVYLCASSFATGGLHETQYFGPGTRLLVL.

This clone was observed once. The chain uses TRBV6-6 and TRBJ2-7; TRBD2 might be the D (6 bases). CDR3 size: 14 residues. Germline lookup yields CDR1 MNHNY and CDR2 SVGAGI (reference sequence). The germline V and J ends were trimmed by 4 bases and 4 bases, with 14 bases remaining between them. The CDR3 is CASSFGEGGYEQYF. The DNA for the CDR3 is TGTGCCAGCAGTTTCGGAGAAGGAGGGTACGAGCAGTACTTC.

V usage is TRBV6-5 and J usage is TRBJ1-1, with 9 bases identical to TRBD1. The CDR3 extends over 14 amino acids. The J segment lost 2 bases and the V segment lost 6 bases, leaving 4 bases of the junction unmatched. In germline, CDR1 is MNHEY, CDR2 SVGAGI. Here the CDR3 DNA reads TGTGCCAGCAGCTCGGGACAGGGAAACACTGAAGCTTTCTTT. Amino acids: CASSSGQGNTEAFF.

This chain links TRBV10-1 with TRBJ2-1, with D tentatively TRBD1 or TRBD2 (5 bases each). CDR1 is WNHNN and CDR2 is SYGVQD in the germline V gene (reference sequence). V lost 2 bases to trimming and J lost 4 bases, with 15 bases between them. CDR3 length: 16 amino acids. The CDR3 region has the DNA TGCGCCAGCAGTGAGGTCCCGGGGCGGCGTTACAATGAGCAGTTCTTC. Its translation: CASSEVPGRRYNEQFF.

This clone has only one observation. Here the CDR3 DNA reads TGCGCCAGCAGCCAATACGGGACAGGGTTGACAGATACGCAGTATTTT. It translates to CASSQYGTGLTDTQYF. J is TRBJ2-3 and V is TRBV4-3, with 9 positions matching TRBD1. V dropped 2 bases and J dropped 3; count of bases not matched to a gene: 6. The CDR3 is 16 residues long. In germline, CDR1 is LGHNA, CDR2 YSLEER.

V usage is TRBV6-1 and J usage is TRBJ2-7; 8 nucleotides match TRBD2. The ends lost 6 bases at V and 2 bases at J; junction bases unmatched: 6. CDR1 is MNHNS, CDR2 SASEGT, per germline. This CDR3 has 14 amino acids. Here the CDR3 DNA reads TGTGCCAGCAGGGGGGGACTAGGGCCCTACGAGCAGTACTTC. This sequence encodes CASRGGLGPYEQYF.

The rearrangement uses TRBV9 and TRBJ2-2, with D maybe TRBD1 (5 bases). This CDR3 has 13 amino acids. Trimming removed 4 bases from V and 5 bases from J, with 9 bases in between. CDR1 is SGDLS, CDR2 YYNGEE, per germline. CDR3 nucleotides: TGTGCCAGCAGCCAAGGGGCGACCGGGGAGCTGTTTTTT. Translation: CASSQGATGELFF.

The chain uses TRBV7-6 and TRBJ2-5, with TRBD2 as a possible D gene (5 bases). CDR1 and CDR2 from the germline V gene are SGHVS and FNYEAQ. The CDR3 runs 13 residues. V was trimmed by 1 base and J by 7 bases, leaving 10 bases between them. Here the CDR3 DNA reads TGTGCCAGCAGCTTAGGAGGGAGCGCGACCCAGTACTTC. Amino acid sequence: CASSLGGSATQYF.

V gene TRBV18 combines with J gene TRBJ1-4; the D is unclear. The CDR3 covers 13 residues. From germline, CDR1 is KGHSH and CDR2 LQKENI. V lost 4 bases and J 1 base, leaving 4 bases between the germline ends. This CDR3 is CASSQLTNEKLFF. Here the CDR3 DNA reads TGTGCCAGCTCACAATTAACTAATGAAAAACTGTTTTTT.